A few counts support the clone carrying this T cell receptor (beta chain). The source of the sample is a study of neoadjuvant anti-PD-1 for oral cavity cancer. Whole-study context: Patients without progression received a fourth nivolumab dose around day 43, then surgical resection on days 50-56.

The time point was: after neoadjuvant nivolumab, at surgical resection. Blood cells were analyzed directly, without culture or expansion. V lost 5 bases and J lost 1, with 15 bases in between. CDR1 is SGHVS, CDR2 FNYEAQ, per germline. The CDR3 sequence is 16 residues long. Profiled with immunoSEQ multiplex PCR; TCRdb holds only in-frame clones, not every one. The sample holds roughly 8,800 clones, almost 65% seen once. The clonotype was recovered from a person between 40 and 80 years old with oral cavity squamous cell carcinoma. This sequence joins TRBV7-6 and TRBJ1-5, with D unresolved. Source: PBMCs, taken after nivolumab (anti-PD-1) treatment. The CDR3 DNA sequence: TGTGCCAGCAGCGGCGGGGTCCTCGGGAGCAATCAGCCCCAGCATTTT. As protein: CASSGGVLGSNQPQHF.